The TCR beta chain under discussion was sequenced for a study of cytomegalovirus exposure and HLA in healthy donors. A multiplex PCR was run with 60 Vbeta primers and 13 Jbeta primers. The repertoire was sequenced with immunoSEQ multiplex PCR; TCRdb's copy has only in-frame clones and lacks some. The repertoire includes just under 250,000 clones, 82% of them detected once, and 5% to 6% sits in the top ten. About this clone: The antigen is unknown.

General study results and limits: Most TCR sequences proved rare, with some public TCRs found in many donors.

Per the germline V gene, CDR1 is SGHTA and CDR2 is FQGTGA. The CDR3 sequence is 13 residues long. Trimming left V 5 bases short and J 2 bases short, with 9 bases between. The gene calls are TRBV7-3 and TRBJ1-2; D ambiguous. The source material was PBMCs. The clonotype was recovered from a woman between 40 and 55 years old in good health and CMV-seropositive. Written as DNA, the CDR3 is TGTGCCAGCAGCCCCGGGAGGAACTATGGCTACACCTTC. As protein: CASSPGRNYGYTF.